These T cell receptor beta chains were read from a single sample in a study of long-term antiretroviral therapy in people with HIV. Sequencing used immunoSEQ multiplex PCR; TCRdb keeps in-frame clones, though not all of them. This sample carries around 21,000 clones, 85% to 90% of them seen once, and the ten largest clones take approximately 3.7%. The sample in question was unsorted PBMCs, obtained 2.3 years after starting antiretroviral therapy. Receptors were obtained from a man between 60 and 75 years old with HIV. Each CDR3 is given with its conserved first and last residue. The D gene is left open where the match is weak. Clone sizes are given selectively: once, few, many, or a class where the clone is expanded.

.	TRBV19	TRBD2	TRBJ2-1	CASSMFSGGEQFF	TGTGCCAGTAGTATGTTTTCGGGAGGTGAGCAGTTCTTC
.	TRBV4-2	.	TRBJ1-1	CASSQEWSGGYSTEAFF	TGTGCCAGCAGCCAAGAGTGGTCGGGGGGGTATAGCACTGAAGCTTTCTTT
.	TRBV10-3	.	TRBJ2-5	CAISESFLETQYF	TGTGCCATCAGTGAGTCATTCTTGGAGACCCAGTACTTC
.	TRBV11-2	.	TRBJ1-1	CASSTRSGGNTEAFF	TGTGCCAGCAGTACTAGATCCGGGGGAAACACTGAAGCTTTCTTT
.	TRBV11-3	.	TRBJ2-1	CASSYGNTEQFF	TGTGCCAGCAGCTATGGGAATACTGAGCAGTTCTTC
once	TRBV6-5	TRBD2	TRBJ2-1	CASSFRTSGSVNEQFF	TGTGCCAGCAGTTTTAGGACTAGCGGGAGCGTAAATGAGCAGTTCTTC
once	TRBV5-1	.	TRBJ2-5	CASSLVQETQYF	TGCGCCAGCAGCTTGGTCCAAGAGACCCAGTACTTC
.	TRBV30	TRBD1	TRBJ1-6	CACLPGQDYSPLHF	TGTGCTTGTCTTCCGGGACAGGACTATTCACCCCTCCACTTT
once	TRBV5-4	TRBD1	TRBJ2-1	CASSSGTGGYNEQFF	TGTGCCAGCAGCTCCGGGACAGGGGGATACAATGAGCAGTTCTTC
.	TRBV19	.	TRBJ1-1	CASSIMQNTEAFF	TGTGCCAGTAGTATAATGCAGAACACTGAAGCTTTCTTT
.	TRBV4-3	.	TRBJ2-3	CASSPQGGAVGFGTQYF	TGCGCCAGCAGCCCGCAAGGGGGGGCCGTGGGCTTTGGTACGCAGTATTTT
.	TRBV29-1	TRBD2	TRBJ2-3	CSVEVISGRATDTQYF	TGCAGCGTTGAAGTAATTAGCGGGAGGGCCACAGATACGCAGTATTTT
.	TRBV27	.	TRBJ1-5	CASSLLRDGQPQHF	TGTGCCAGCAGTTTGCTCAGGGACGGACAGCCCCAGCATTTT
once	TRBV4-1	.	TRBJ2-7	CASSQESSRVGYEQYF	TGCGCCAGCAGCCAAGAGTCATCCAGGGTCGGCTACGAGCAGTACTTC
once	TRBV5-1	.	TRBJ2-5	CASSGTVNRVQTQYF	TGCGCCAGCAGCGGAACAGTAAACAGGGTTCAGACCCAGTACTTC
.	TRBV2	.	TRBJ2-3	CASSDSSSTDTQYF	TGTGCCAGCAGTGACAGTTCTAGCACAGATACGCAGTATTTT
.	TRBV11-2	.	TRBJ1-6	CASSRQINSPLHF	TGTGCCAGCAGCCGACAGATTAATTCACCCCTCCACTTT
.	TRBV18	.	TRBJ2-3	CASSPPGSQADTQYF	TGTGCCAGCTCACCACCAGGCAGCCAGGCAGATACGCAGTATTTT
.	TRBV29-1	.	TRBJ1-1	CSVEVQLNTEAFF	TGCAGCGTTGAGGTACAGCTGAACACTGAAGCTTTCTTT
.	TRBV27	.	TRBJ2-7	CASSPWAPHEQYF	TGTGCCAGCAGCCCCTGGGCCCCGCACGAGCAGTACTTC
.	TRBV5-4	.	TRBJ2-3	CASREGATSTDTQYF	TGTGCCAGTAGGGAAGGGGCAACTAGCACAGATACGCAGTATTTT
.	TRBV11-2	.	TRBJ1-5	CASSRGNNQPQHF	TGTGCCAGCAGCAGAGGAAACAATCAGCCCCAGCATTTT
.	TRBV5-1	.	TRBJ1-1	CASSGQGASTEAFF	TGCGCCAGCAGCGGCCAAGGGGCCTCCACTGAAGCTTTCTTT
.	TRBV5-5	.	TRBJ2-7	CASSFTRIYEQYF	TGTGCCAGCAGCTTCACCCGAATTTACGAGCAGTACTTC
.	TRBV5-4	.	TRBJ2-6	CASSLRPSGANVLTF	TGTGCCAGCAGCTTGCGTCCCTCCGGGGCCAACGTCCTGACTTTC
.	TRBV5-1	.	TRBJ2-7	CASSLVGFEQYF	TGCGCCAGCAGCTTGGTTGGGTTCGAGCAGTACTTC
.	TRBV27	TRBD1	TRBJ1-1	CASSWGQGRTEAFF	TGTGCCAGCAGTTGGGGACAGGGCCGGACTGAAGCTTTCTTT
.	TRBV10-1	.	TRBJ2-7	CASYIDGHAYSYEQYF	TGCGCCAGCTACATTGACGGGCACGCGTACTCCTACGAGCAGTACTTC
once	TRBV11-3	.	TRBJ2-1	CASSQGGPSYNEQFF	TGTGCCAGCAGTCAGGGGGGGCCCTCCTACAATGAGCAGTTCTTC
.	TRBV6-5	.	TRBJ1-5	CASLARLGNQPQHF	TGTGCCAGCCTAGCCCGACTGGGCAATCAGCCCCAGCATTTT
few	TRBV27	.	TRBJ2-2	CASRLQGGAGELFF	TGTGCCAGCAGACTTCAGGGAGGCGCCGGGGAGCTGTTTTTT
.	TRBV18	TRBD1	TRBJ1-1	CASSRGTGTEAFF	TGTGCCAGCTCACGGGGGACAGGCACTGAAGCTTTCTTT
.	TRBV5-6	TRBD1	TRBJ2-7	CASSLFQGAIISYEQYF	TGTGCCAGCAGCTTGTTCCAGGGGGCGATTATTTCCTACGAGCAGTACTTC
.	TRBV9	.	TRBJ2-1	CASSAAMGQNEQFF	TGTGCCAGCAGCGCCGCGATGGGACAAAATGAGCAGTTCTTC
.	TRBV7-2	.	TRBJ2-7	CASSLVSGTYEQYF	TGTGCCAGCAGCTTAGTTTCTGGGACCTACGAGCAGTACTTC
.	TRBV7-9	.	TRBJ2-1	CASSFIRGAEQFF	TGTGCCAGCAGCTTCATCAGGGGCGCTGAGCAGTTCTTC
.	TRBV7-2	TRBD2	TRBJ2-3	CASRPSGIGTDTQYF	TGTGCCAGCAGACCTAGCGGGATTGGCACAGATACGCAGTATTTT
.	TRBV11-3	.	TRBJ2-1	CASSLDFLDEQFF	TGTGCCAGCAGCTTAGACTTCTTAGATGAGCAGTTCTTC
.	TRBV7-9	TRBD1	TRBJ1-1	CASSFGSGEGATEAFF	TGTGCCAGCAGCTTCGGGTCTGGTGAGGGGGCCACTGAAGCTTTCTTT
once	TRBV10-2	.	TRBJ2-5	CASSPDRIVETQYF	TGCGCCAGCAGCCCCGACAGGATTGTAGAGACCCAGTACTTC
.	TRBV18	TRBD2	TRBJ2-7	CASSSTSGTSYEQYF	TGTGCCAGCTCGTCGACTAGCGGAACTTCCTACGAGCAGTACTTC
once	TRBV28	.	TRBJ2-7	CASSDRDGTYEQYF	TGTGCCAGCAGTGACCGGGACGGAACCTACGAGCAGTACTTC
.	TRBV11-2	.	TRBJ1-3	CASSLNSGNTIYF	TGTGCCAGCAGCTTGAACTCTGGAAACACCATATATTTT
.	TRBV5-1	TRBD1	TRBJ2-3	CASSFGTGLPDTQYF	TGCGCCAGCAGCTTCGGGACAGGGTTACCAGATACGCAGTATTTT
.	TRBV27	.	TRBJ2-2	CASSFSRGTGELFF	TGTGCCAGCAGTTTCTCCCGGGGCACCGGGGAGCTGTTTTTT
.	TRBV27	.	TRBJ2-2	CASSFGRLYTGELFF	TGTGCCAGCAGTTTCGGCAGGTTATACACCGGGGAGCTGTTTTTT
.	TRBV2	.	TRBJ1-5	CASSEAPMVANQPQHF	TGTGCCAGCAGTGAAGCGCCGATGGTGGCAAATCAGCCCCAGCATTTT
.	TRBV29-1	.	TRBJ1-1	CSAEAPGLRNTEAFF	TGCAGCGCCGAGGCGCCGGGACTGAGGAACACTGAAGCTTTCTTT
.	TRBV27	.	TRBJ1-2	CASSFQGVYGYTF	TGTGCCAGCAGTTTTCAGGGAGTCTATGGCTACACCTTC
.	TRBV5-1	TRBD2	TRBJ2-5	CASRELAGVVWETQYF	TGCGCCAGCAGAGAATTAGCGGGAGTGGTTTGGGAGACCCAGTACTTC
.	TRBV5-1	.	TRBJ2-7	CASSLDVSRAEQYF	TGCGCCAGCAGCTTGGATGTAAGCAGGGCCGAGCAGTACTTC
once	TRBV5-1	.	TRBJ2-1	CASTSGGRGNEQFF	TGCGCCAGCACCTCGGGCGGGCGGGGAAATGAGCAGTTCTTC
few	TRBV7-8	.	TRBJ2-2	CASSPFYGSGELFF	TGTGCCAGCAGCCCCTTTTACGGGTCCGGGGAGCTGTTTTTT
.	TRBV5-1	TRBD2	TRBJ2-4	CASSPLAGVDIQYF	TGCGCCAGCAGCCCTCTAGCGGGGGTGGACATTCAGTACTTC
.	TRBV6-5	TRBD2	TRBJ2-3	CASTPRGGRADTQYF	TGTGCCAGCACACCTCGGGGGGGCCGAGCAGATACGCAGTATTTT
.	TRBV11-2	.	TRBJ2-2	CASSLDLNSRELFF	TGTGCCAGCAGCTTAGATCTTAATAGCCGGGAGCTGTTTTTT
.	TRBV19	.	TRBJ2-5	CASSRGLQETQYF	TGTGCCAGTAGTCGTGGCCTCCAAGAGACCCAGTACTTC
.	TRBV9	.	TRBJ1-4	CASSVGGNYEKLFF	TGTGCCAGCAGCGTAGGAGGGAACTATGAAAAACTGTTTTTT
.	TRBV5-5	TRBD2	TRBJ2-5	CASSLTSVETQYF	TGTGCCAGCAGCTTGACTAGCGTAGAGACCCAGTACTTC